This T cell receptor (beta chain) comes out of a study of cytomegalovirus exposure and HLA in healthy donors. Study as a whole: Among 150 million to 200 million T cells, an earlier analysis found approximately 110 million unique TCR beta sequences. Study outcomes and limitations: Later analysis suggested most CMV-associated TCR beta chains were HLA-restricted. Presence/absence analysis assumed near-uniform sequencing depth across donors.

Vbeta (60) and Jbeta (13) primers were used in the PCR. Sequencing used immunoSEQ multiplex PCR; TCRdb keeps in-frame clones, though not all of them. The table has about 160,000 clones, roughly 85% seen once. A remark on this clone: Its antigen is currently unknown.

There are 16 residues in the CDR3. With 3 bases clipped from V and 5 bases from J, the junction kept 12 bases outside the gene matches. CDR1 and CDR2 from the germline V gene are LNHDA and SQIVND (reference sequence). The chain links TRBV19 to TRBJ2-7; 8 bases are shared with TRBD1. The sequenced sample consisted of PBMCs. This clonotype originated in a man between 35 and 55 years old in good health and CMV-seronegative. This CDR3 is CASSMGHRGKRDEQYF. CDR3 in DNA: TGTGCCAGTAGTATGGGGCACAGGGGGAAGAGGGACGAGCAGTACTTC.